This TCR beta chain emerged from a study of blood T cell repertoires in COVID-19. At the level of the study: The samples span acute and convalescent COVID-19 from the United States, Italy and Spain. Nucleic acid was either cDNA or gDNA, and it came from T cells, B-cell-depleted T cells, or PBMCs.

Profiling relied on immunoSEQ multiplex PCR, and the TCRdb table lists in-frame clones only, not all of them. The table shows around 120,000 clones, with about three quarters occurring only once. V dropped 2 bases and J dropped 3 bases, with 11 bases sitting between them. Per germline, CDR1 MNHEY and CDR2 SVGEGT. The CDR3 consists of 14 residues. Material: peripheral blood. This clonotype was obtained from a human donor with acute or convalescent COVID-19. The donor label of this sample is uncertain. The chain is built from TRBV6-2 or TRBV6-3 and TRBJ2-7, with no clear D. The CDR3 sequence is CASSYIQENYEQYF. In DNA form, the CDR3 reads TGTGCCAGCAGTTACATTCAGGAAAACTACGAGCAGTACTTC.